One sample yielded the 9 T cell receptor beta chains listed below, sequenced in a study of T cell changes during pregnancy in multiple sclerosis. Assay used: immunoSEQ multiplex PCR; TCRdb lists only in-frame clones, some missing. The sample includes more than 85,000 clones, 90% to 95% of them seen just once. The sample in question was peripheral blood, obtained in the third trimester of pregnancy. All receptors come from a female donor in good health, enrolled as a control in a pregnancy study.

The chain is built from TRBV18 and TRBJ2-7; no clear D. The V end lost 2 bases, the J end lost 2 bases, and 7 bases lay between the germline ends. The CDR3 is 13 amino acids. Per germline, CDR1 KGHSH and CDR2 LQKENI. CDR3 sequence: CASSPWAPYEQYF. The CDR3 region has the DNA TGTGCCAGCTCACCATGGGCCCCCTACGAGCAGTACTTC.

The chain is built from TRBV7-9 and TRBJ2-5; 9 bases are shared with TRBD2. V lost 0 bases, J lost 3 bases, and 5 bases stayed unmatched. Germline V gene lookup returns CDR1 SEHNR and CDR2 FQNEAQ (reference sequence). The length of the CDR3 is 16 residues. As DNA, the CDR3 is TGTGCCAGCAGCTTAGCGGGACTAGCTAGGGAAGAGACCCAGTACTTC. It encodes CASSLAGLAREETQYF.

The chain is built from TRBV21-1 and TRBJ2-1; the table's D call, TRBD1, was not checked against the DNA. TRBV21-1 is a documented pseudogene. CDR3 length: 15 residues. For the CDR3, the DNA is TGTGCCAGCACTAGACAGGTGAGCTCCTACAATGAGCAGTTCTTC. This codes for CASTRQVSSYNEQFF.

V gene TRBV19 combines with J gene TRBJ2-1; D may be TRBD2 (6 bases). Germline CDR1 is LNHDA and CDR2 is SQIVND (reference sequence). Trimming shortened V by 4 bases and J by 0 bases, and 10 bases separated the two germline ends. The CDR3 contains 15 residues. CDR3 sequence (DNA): TGTGCCAGTAGTACGACTAGGAGCTCCTACAATGAGCAGTTCTTC. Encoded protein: CASSTTRSSYNEQFF.

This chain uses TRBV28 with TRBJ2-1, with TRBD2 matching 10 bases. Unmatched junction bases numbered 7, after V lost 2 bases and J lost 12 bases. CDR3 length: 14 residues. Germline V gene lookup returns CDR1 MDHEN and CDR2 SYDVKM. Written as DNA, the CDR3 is TGTGCCAGCAGTTTAAAAACTAGCGGGAATCCGCAGTTCTTC. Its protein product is CASSLKTSGNPQFF.

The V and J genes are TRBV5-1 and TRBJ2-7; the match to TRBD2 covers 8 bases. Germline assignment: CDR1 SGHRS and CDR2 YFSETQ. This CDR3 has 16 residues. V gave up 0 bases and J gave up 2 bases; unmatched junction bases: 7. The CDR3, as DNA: TGCGCCAGCAGCTTGGTGGGTAGCGGGATGGCCTACGAGCAGTACTTC. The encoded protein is CASSLVGSGMAYEQYF.

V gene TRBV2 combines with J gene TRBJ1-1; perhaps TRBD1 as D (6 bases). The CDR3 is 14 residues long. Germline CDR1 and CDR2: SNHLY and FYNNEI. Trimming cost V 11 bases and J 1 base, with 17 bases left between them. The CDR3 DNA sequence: TGTGCCGTAAGGGTCCAGGGGCCGAACACTGAAGCTTTCTTT. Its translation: CAVRVQGPNTEAFF.

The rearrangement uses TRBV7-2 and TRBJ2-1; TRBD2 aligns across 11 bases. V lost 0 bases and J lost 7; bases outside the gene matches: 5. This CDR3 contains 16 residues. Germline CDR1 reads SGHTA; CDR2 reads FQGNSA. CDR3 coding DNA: TGTGCCAGCAGCTTAGCGGGAACTAGCGGGAGTAATGAGCAGTTCTTC. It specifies CASSLAGTSGSNEQFF.

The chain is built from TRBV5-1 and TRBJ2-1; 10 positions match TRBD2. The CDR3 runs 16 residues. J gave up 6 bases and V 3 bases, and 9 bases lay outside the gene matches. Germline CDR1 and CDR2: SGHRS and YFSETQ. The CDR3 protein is CASSSAGSGRGNEQFF. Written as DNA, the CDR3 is TGCGCCAGCAGCTCCGCTGGGAGCGGGAGGGGCAATGAGCAGTTCTTC.